Below, 2 T cell receptor beta chains from the same sample are listed, as sequenced in a study of siplizumab effects on memory and regulatory T cells (dated by TCRdb to 2018 to 2020). Library construction relied on the immunoSEQ multiplex PCR assay. Not all clones reach the TCRdb copy of this immuneACCESS table, which keeps in-frame sequences only. Checked studies attribute under half of the gap to unresolved V genes and leave the rest unexplained. The sample table shows 65,000 to 70,000 clones, and 80% to 90% are seen once. Approximately 1.7% of the sample comes from the top ten. The sequenced sample consisted of Tregs sorted from blood. All receptors come from a human donor in good health.

The chain has TRBV19 and TRBJ2-5, with D perhaps matching TRBD1 or TRBD2 (5 bases each). This CDR3 has 15 residues. Trimming removed 5 bases from V and 9 bases from J, with 22 bases in between. Germline CDR1 LNHDA, CDR2 SQIVND (reference sequence). This CDR3 reads CASSGRDGPLVAQYF. CDR3 in DNA: TGTGCCAGTAGTGGACGGGACGGACCGTTGGTGGCCCAGTACTTC.

The rearrangement joins TRBV5-1 to TRBJ1-2, with D perhaps matching TRBD1 (6 bases). The length of the CDR3 is 15 residues. CDR1 SGHRS and CDR2 YFSETQ come from the germline V gene. With 5 bases removed from V and 3 bases from J, the gap between germline ends came to 17 bases. CDR3 in amino acids: CASRRGGGNHYGYTF. The DNA of the CDR3 is TGCGCCAGCAGAAGAGGAGGGGGAAATCACTATGGCTACACCTTC. The variable domain in full, completed from reference TRBV5-1 and TRBJ1-2, reads KAGVTQTPRYLIKTRGQQVTLSCSPISGHRSVSWYQQTPGQGLQFLFEYFSETQRNKGNFPGRFSGRQFSNSRSEMNVSTLELGDSALYLCASRRGGGNHYGYTFGSGTRLTVV.